The clone carrying this TCR beta chain was recorded many times. This sample was taken from a study of blood T cells in healthy people across ages. With 3 bases removed from V and 3 bases from J, the gap between germline ends came to 16 bases. The germline V gene encodes CDR1 DFQATT and CDR2 SNEGSKA (reference sequence). The CDR3 sequence is 15 residues long. It was with a sample-barcoded 5' primer and a J-beta primer mix that a second PCR of about 7 to 12 cycles was run. From the 5' RACE reads, TCRdb called clonotypes with MiXCR, one entry per CDR3 protein. This table holds some 640,000 distinct CDR3 sequences, approximately 30% found once.

The rearrangement uses TRBV20-1 and TRBJ2-3, with D possibly matching TRBD2 (5 bases). The TCR comes from a woman of 80 years or more in good health. The sequencing sample was made of blood. CDR3 sequence: CSASARSGVTDTQYF. The CDR3 region has the DNA TGCAGTGCTAGTGCAAGGTCCGGGGTTACAGATACGCAGTATTTT.